Listed below are T cell receptor beta chains from one sample, sequenced in a study of cytomegalovirus exposure and HLA in healthy donors. Repertoires were generated with immunoSEQ multiplex PCR, while TCRdb's copy carries only in-frame clones and drops some. The data hold over 75,000 clones, with roughly 88% observed a single time. The specimen was PBMCs. The receptors derive from a man aged 30 to 39 in good health and CMV-seronegative. CDR3s include the opening cysteine and the closing phenylalanine or tryptophan. D genes are given only for firm matches. Size is omitted from some rows. Given values are once, few, many or a class for expanded clones.

d_call	j_call	clone_size	v_call	cdr3_nt	cdr3_aa
-	TRBJ1-5	once	TRBV6-5	TGTGCCAGCAGTAAACGACAGCTGGGGCAGCCCCAGCATTTT	CASSKRQLGQPQHF
TRBD2	TRBJ2-2	-	TRBV19	TGTGCCAGTAGTATGAGACTAGCGGGAGGGCCGAGCGGGGAGCTGTTTTTT	CASSMRLAGGPSGELFF
TRBD2	TRBJ2-3	-	TRBV25-1	TGTGCCAGCAGTGAAGCTCCAGCGGGGGGCGCAGATACGCAGTATTTT	CASSEAPAGGADTQYF
TRBD1	TRBJ2-3	-	TRBV5-1	TGCGCCAGCAGCACTTCGACAGGGCTGAATACGCAGTATTTT	CASSTSTGLNTQYF
TRBD2	TRBJ2-2	-	TRBV29-1	TGCAGCGTTGAAGTTAGGGAGGGTATGTGGACCGGGGAGCTGTTTTTT	CSVEVREGMWTGELFF
TRBD2	TRBJ2-5	-	TRBV5-1	TGCGCCAGCAGCTCCCGAGGACTAGCGGGGGGGCCGGGAGAGACCCAGTACTTC	CASSSRGLAGGPGETQYF
TRBD1	TRBJ2-7	-	TRBV28	TGTGCCAGCAGTTTCAGGGACAGGGGCTACGAGCAGTACTTC	CASSFRDRGYEQYF
-	TRBJ2-2	-	TRBV5-4	TGTGCCAGCAGCTTGGTCCCGTCCACCGGGGAGCTGTTTTTT	CASSLVPSTGELFF
-	TRBJ2-2	once	TRBV10-2	TGCGCCAGCGGTCCCGCCCGGGGATCCAGCACCGGGGAGCTGTTTTTT	CASGPARGSSTGELFF
TRBD2	TRBJ2-5	-	TRBV5-4	TGTGCCAGCAGCTTGGGCGGGAGATGGGAGACCCAGTACTTC	CASSLGGRWETQYF
-	TRBJ1-2	-	TRBV5-4	TGTGCCAGCAGCCCGCTTGGAGCATCGGACTATGGCTACACCTTC	CASSPLGASDYGYTF
-	TRBJ2-5	-	TRBV10-3	TGTGCCATCAGTGAGACAGGGCTACTAAAGACCCAGTACTTC	CAISETGLLKTQYF
TRBD1	TRBJ2-5	-	TRBV11-2	TGTGCCAGCAGCCGACTCCGAGGGGGCAGGAAAGAGACCCAGTACTTC	CASSRLRGGRKETQYF
TRBD1	TRBJ2-5	-	TRBV9	TGTGCCAGCAGCGTAGCTTCCAGGGGGAGCGAGACCCAGTACTTC	CASSVASRGSETQYF
TRBD1	TRBJ1-2	-	TRBV15	TGTGCCACCACCCAGGGGGCGCGGGACTATGGCTACACCTTC	CATTQGARDYGYTF
-	TRBJ2-2	-	TRBV5-1	TGCGCCAGCAGCTTGCTGGCGGTGAACACCGGGGAGCTGTTTTTT	CASSLLAVNTGELFF
-	TRBJ2-1	-	TRBV27	TGTGCCAGCAGCTTATTCCGACACCCTTTAGGCAATGAGCAGTTCTTC	CASSLFRHPLGNEQFF
-	TRBJ2-7	-	TRBV18	TGTGCCAGCTCACCAGCAGGGCCCCCCAACGAGCAGTACTTC	CASSPAGPPNEQYF
-	TRBJ1-2	-	TRBV19	TGTGCCAGTAGTATGCAGGGCGACAACTATGGCTACACCTTC	CASSMQGDNYGYTF
-	TRBJ2-3	-	TRBV7-6	TGTGCCAGCAGCTTAAGCCCAGATACGCAGTATTTT	CASSLSPDTQYF
-	TRBJ2-3	-	TRBV11-3	TGTGCCAGCAGCACACGACAAGAATCGGGCACAGATACGCAGTATTTT	CASSTRQESGTDTQYF
-	TRBJ1-1	-	TRBV30	TGTGCCTGGAAACAGGGTTCGGGGACTGAAGCTTTCTTT	CAWKQGSGTEAFF
TRBD1	TRBJ2-2	-	TRBV9	TGTGCCAGCTGTCGGACCGGGACAGATAACGGGGAGCTGTTTTTT	CASCRTGTDNGELFF
TRBD2	TRBJ2-5	-	TRBV5-1	TGCGCCAGCAGCTCTTTTCGCCCGCTAGCGGGTGAGACCCAGTACTTC	CASSSFRPLAGETQYF
-	TRBJ1-1	-	TRBV9	TGTGCCAGCACCCCCCCCGGGGGATTGAACACTGAAGCTTTCTTT	CASTPPGGLNTEAFF
TRBD1	TRBJ2-7	-	TRBV7-2	TGTGCCAGCAGCTACCGGAAGGACAGGGGTAACTACGAGCAGTACTTC	CASSYRKDRGNYEQYF
-	TRBJ2-7	-	TRBV14	TGTGCCAGCAGCCAGGTTGGGCGTAGGCCCTACGAGCAGTACTTC	CASSQVGRRPYEQYF
TRBD1	TRBJ1-2	-	TRBV27	TGTGCCAGCAGAGATGCGGGACAGACTAACTATGGCTACACCTTC	CASRDAGQTNYGYTF
-	TRBJ1-5	-	TRBV29-1	TGCAGCGTTCGCGGGGGACCGGGCAATCAGCCCCAGCATTTT	CSVRGGPGNQPQHF
-	TRBJ1-3	-	TRBV6-1	TGTGCCAGCAGTGAATTTCGGGGTTCTGGAAACACCATATATTTT	CASSEFRGSGNTIYF
-	TRBJ2-3	-	TRBV29-1	TGCAGCGTTCGGTCAGGGGGGACAGATACGCAGTATTTT	CSVRSGGTDTQYF